Listed below are T cell receptor beta chains from one sample, sequenced in a study of early T cells in non-severe SARS-CoV-2 infection. TCRdb re-derived calls from the 5' RACE reads in MiXCR, one entry per CDR3 protein. The table lists under 70,000 distinct CDR3 sequences, under 14% of them singletons, with 3.8% in the top ten. Input material: whole blood. The receptor source for this set is an adult who was a healthcare worker with PCR-confirmed SARS-CoV-2 infection or an uninfected control (not recorded which). Each CDR3 is given with its conserved first and last residue. A D gene is named only where the DNA matches it firmly. Clone size appears in some rows only: once, few, many, or a class for an expanded clone.

size | D | J | V | DNA | CDR3
few | TRBD2 | TRBJ2-5 | TRBV18 | TGTGCCAGCTCACCGGGCGGGACTAGCGGGCACCAAGAGACCCAGTACTTC | CASSPGGTSGHQETQYF
many | . | TRBJ2-4 | TRBV12-3/TRBV12-4 | TGTGCCAGCAGCCTGACCTTAGCCAAAAACATTCAGTACTTC | CASSLTLAKNIQYF
many | . | TRBJ1-2 | TRBV20-1 | TGCAGTGCAAGGCCCAGGGAGGGAGGGACCGCGAAGAACTATGGCTACACCTTC | CSARPREGGTAKNYGYTF
many | TRBD2 | TRBJ2-1 | TRBV2 | TGTGCCAGCACCGAGAGGGGACTAGCAGGCTATGAGCAGTTCTTC | CASTERGLAGYEQFF
few | . | TRBJ1-1 | TRBV30 | TGTGCCCGCTCTAGGGACCTAAACACTGAAGCTTTCTTT | CARSRDLNTEAFF
few | TRBD2 | TRBJ2-7 | TRBV6-5 | TGTGCCAGCACCCCCGGAACTAGCGGGTCTGAGCAGTACTTC | CASTPGTSGSEQYF
many | TRBD2 | TRBJ2-1 | TRBV7-9 | TGTGCCAGCAGCTCACTAGGACTAGCGGGCAATGAGCAGTTCTTC | CASSSLGLAGNEQFF
. | . | TRBJ2-3 | TRBV4-1 | TGCGCCAGCAGCCCGAGGGATACCTGGATGGATACGCAGTATTTT | CASSPRDTWMDTQYF
. | . | TRBJ1-1 | TRBV29-1 | TGCAGCGCCGGGCCAGCGATGAACACTGAAGCTTTCTTT | CSAGPAMNTEAFF
few | . | TRBJ2-2 | TRBV7-3 | TGTGCCAGCAGCGGCCCTAGCACCGGGGAGCTGTTTTTT | CASSGPSTGELFF
many | TRBD1 | TRBJ1-1 | TRBV6-1 | TGTGCCAGCAGTGCTTACCGGGACAGGGGGTCGGGCACTGAAGCTTTCTTT | CASSAYRDRGSGTEAFF
. | . | TRBJ1-4 | TRBV2 | TGTGCCAGCAGTGAGATAGGCCGTATCGCGGCTAATGAAAAACTGTTTTTT | CASSEIGRIAANEKLFF
many | . | TRBJ1-2 | TRBV4-1 | TGCGCCAGCAGCCAAGACAGCACAGGGTTAGGGGGCTACACCTTC | CASSQDSTGLGGYTF
many | TRBD1 | TRBJ2-1 | TRBV4-1 | TGCGCCAGCAGCCCGGCAGGACAGGGGTACAATGAGCAGTTCTTC | CASSPAGQGYNEQFF
few | . | TRBJ1-1 | TRBV7-2 | TGTGCCAGCAGGGACCAGGGACCCACTGAAGCTTTCTTT | CASRDQGPTEAFF
few | . | TRBJ1-2 | TRBV11-3 | TGTGCCAGCAGCTCCGACAACTATGGCTACACCTTC | CASSSDNYGYTF
few | TRBD1 | TRBJ2-2 | TRBV12-3/TRBV12-4 | TGTGCCAGCAGTCTTGGACAGGGACACAACACCGGGGAGCTGTTTTTT | CASSLGQGHNTGELFF
many | . | TRBJ2-7 | TRBV6-5 | TGTGCCAGCAGTTACTCGTACAGGCAAGGTTTTTACGAGCAGTACTTC | CASSYSYRQGFYEQYF
many | . | TRBJ1-1 | TRBV3-1 | TGTGCCAGCAGCCGTACGAGGGGGACTGAAGCTTTCTTT | CASSRTRGTEAFF
. | TRBD2 | TRBJ2-3 | TRBV29-1 | TGCAGCGTTGAAAAAGGCGGGAGGGCCACAGATACGCAGTATTTT | CSVEKGGRATDTQYF
few | . | TRBJ2-3 | TRBV4-1 | TGCGCCAGCAGCCAAGACCGGGGCACAGATACGCAGTATTTT | CASSQDRGTDTQYF
few | . | TRBJ2-2 | TRBV7-6 | TGTGCCAGCAGCTTAGACCAGGGGAACACCGGGGAGCTGTTTTTT | CASSLDQGNTGELFF
. | . | TRBJ2-1 | TRBV11-2 | TGTGCCAGCAGCTTAGTTAGGGGGGGCAGCTATAATGAGCAGTTCTTC | CASSLVRGGSYNEQFF
. | . | TRBJ2-7 | TRBV28 | TGTGCCAGCAGTTTGTTCGAACCCCCCGAGCAGTACTTC | CASSLFEPPEQYF
. | TRBD2 | TRBJ2-3 | TRBV6-4 | TGTGCCAGCAGTGAACTAGCGGGAAGCACAGATACGCAGTATTTT | CASSELAGSTDTQYF
few | . | TRBJ1-2 | TRBV18 | TGTGCCAGCTCACCCCCGGGTGTGGAGTGGAACTATGGCTACACCTTC | CASSPPGVEWNYGYTF
many | . | TRBJ2-7 | TRBV7-3 | TGTGCCAGCAGCGAACAAAAAATGGGGGAGCAGTACTTC | CASSEQKMGEQYF
many | . | TRBJ2-3 | TRBV6-6 | TGTGCCAGCAGTTTCGAGGCGGATACGCAGTATTTT | CASSFEADTQYF
many | TRBD2 | TRBJ2-2 | TRBV7-9 | TGTGCCAGCAGCCGCGGGACTAGCGGGACGAACACCGGGGAGCTGTTTTTT | CASSRGTSGTNTGELFF
many | . | TRBJ2-3 | TRBV20-1 | TGCAGTGCTACAGGGCCTAGGGGGATCACAGATACGCAGTATTTT | CSATGPRGITDTQYF
many | . | TRBJ2-1 | TRBV6-5 | TGTGCCAGCAGCCCCGGTTATAGGAGCAATGAGCAGTTCTTC | CASSPGYRSNEQFF
few | . | TRBJ1-2 | TRBV7-9 | TGTGCCAGCAGCTTATCCACCGGCTATGGCTACACCTTC | CASSLSTGYGYTF
few | . | TRBJ2-7 | TRBV9 | TGTGCCAGCAGCGTCCACCCCTCCTACGAGCAGTACTTC | CASSVHPSYEQYF
many | TRBD2 | TRBJ2-7 | TRBV27 | TGTGCCAGCAGGCCGATCCCAGCGGGAACGGTCGAGCAGTACTTC | CASRPIPAGTVEQYF
. | . | TRBJ1-5 | TRBV6-2/TRBV6-3 | TGTGCCAGCAACCCGGAGGGCAATCAGCCCCAGCATTTT | CASNPEGNQPQHF
few | . | TRBJ2-5 | TRBV7-2 | TGTGCCAGCAGCTTAGGGGGGGCCGGAGAGACCCAGTACTTC | CASSLGGAGETQYF
many | TRBD1 | TRBJ2-3 | TRBV20-1 | TGCAGTGCTGTCCGGGACAGGGCTTCAGATACGCAGTATTTT | CSAVRDRASDTQYF
many | . | TRBJ1-2 | TRBV7-2 | TGTGCCAGCAGCTTACTCCCAGCTAACTATGGCTACACCTTC | CASSLLPANYGYTF
many | . | TRBJ2-7 | TRBV20-1 | TGCAGTGCTAGGGGGAAGAACTACGAGCAGTACTTC | CSARGKNYEQYF
many | TRBD2 | TRBJ2-5 | TRBV3-1 | TGTGCCAGCAGCCCAGGGACTAGCGAAATTTGGGAGACCCAGTACTTC | CASSPGTSEIWETQYF
many | . | TRBJ2-3 | TRBV15 | TGTGCCACCAGCAGAAGGGTTGGTGATACGCAGTATTTT | CATSRRVGDTQYF
. | TRBD1 | TRBJ2-1 | TRBV12-3/TRBV12-4 | TGTGCCAGCAGTTCCGGGACAGGGGGCCGTAGCTCCTACAATGAGCAGTTCTTC | CASSSGTGGRSSYNEQFF
many | . | TRBJ1-6 | TRBV5-6 | TGTGCCAGCAGCTTACTGACAGCGATTAATTCACCCCTCCACTTT | CASSLLTAINSPLHF
many | TRBD1 | TRBJ1-6 | TRBV5-1 | TGCGCCAGCGGACCGGGACAGCGACCAGATACTCCCCTCCACTTT | CASGPGQRPDTPLHF
many | . | TRBJ1-1 | TRBV10-2 | TGCGCCAGCAGTGAGCCAGGCTGGCGGGGGAACACTGAAGCTTTCTTT | CASSEPGWRGNTEAFF
many | TRBD2 | TRBJ2-1 | TRBV7-9 | TGTGCCAGCAGCTTCGGACTAGCGGGAGAAAACGGGCAGTTCTTC | CASSFGLAGENGQFF
few | . | TRBJ2-5 | TRBV7-9 | TGTGCCATCGAAATCCTGAGAGAGACCCAGTACTTC | CAIEILRETQYF
few | . | TRBJ2-3 | TRBV9 | TGTGCCAGCAGCCCGTTAGGGGGGAGCAGCACAGATACGCAGTATTTT | CASSPLGGSSTDTQYF
few | TRBD2 | TRBJ2-1 | TRBV7-8 | TGTGCCAGCAGCAAGGGGACTAGCGGGGGGCTCTCCTACAATGAGCAGTTCTTC | CASSKGTSGGLSYNEQFF